Listed below are T cell receptor beta chains from one sample, sequenced in a study of shared clonotypes between healthy human individuals. Only in-frame clones appear in the TCRdb table, and some are missing; sequencing was by immunoSEQ multiplex PCR. The table includes roughly 2 million clones, 90% to 97% detected once. Material: naive CD4+ T cells sorted from blood. The receptors shown here come from a man aged 18-30 years in good health. Both conserved end residues are part of each CDR3. Fields, in order: V gene, clone size, D gene, J gene, CDR3 protein, CDR3 DNA. D genes are given only for firm matches. Not all rows give a size; the values are once, few, many and, for expanded clones, a class.

TRBV5-6,-,-,TRBJ1-1,CASSLVSTGNTEAFF,TGTGCCAGCAGCTTGGTCTCGACGGGGAACACTGAAGCTTTCTTT
TRBV6-6,once,TRBD1,TRBJ1-2,CASSSDRIGYGYTF,TGTGCCAGCAGTTCGGACAGGATTGGCTATGGCTACACCTTC
TRBV5-1,-,TRBD2,TRBJ2-1,CASSFTTSGIGNEQFF,TGCGCCAGCAGCTTCACTACTAGCGGGATCGGCAATGAGCAGTTCTTC
TRBV4-3,-,-,TRBJ2-1,CASSQGASPRSYNEQFF,TGCGCCAGCAGCCAAGGGGCTAGCCCACGCTCCTACAATGAGCAGTTCTTC
TRBV19,-,-,TRBJ1-5,CASSSLGEKPQHF,TGTGCCAGTAGTAGTCTAGGGGAGAAGCCCCAGCATTTT
TRBV27,-,-,TRBJ1-2,CASSSTRTDYGYTF,TGTGCCAGCAGTTCGACACGAACAGATTATGGCTACACCTTC
TRBV6-5,-,-,TRBJ1-5,CASSYTVSNQPQHF,TGTGCCAGCAGTTATACAGTTAGCAATCAGCCCCAGCATTTT
TRBV11-2,-,-,TRBJ1-6,CASSSDRLFSPLHF,TGTGCCAGCAGCTCGGACAGACTATTTTCACCCCTCCACTTT
TRBV2,-,TRBD2,TRBJ2-2,CASATTSGGPDTGELFF,TGTGCCAGCGCTACAACTAGCGGGGGGCCCGACACCGGGGAGCTGTTTTTT
TRBV10-3,-,TRBD2,TRBJ2-3,CAIKLAGTDTQYF,TGTGCCATCAAGCTAGCGGGCACAGATACGCAGTATTTT
TRBV7-9,once,-,TRBJ2-7,CASSAGYESYEQYF,TGTGCCAGCAGCGCAGGGTATGAATCCTACGAGCAGTACTTC
TRBV19,-,-,TRBJ2-7,CASSLAKDRAYEQYF,TGTGCCAGTAGTCTAGCAAAGGACCGAGCCTACGAGCAGTACTTC
TRBV30,-,-,TRBJ2-4,CAWKAGAKNIQYF,TGTGCCTGGAAAGCGGGAGCCAAAAACATTCAGTACTTC
TRBV18,-,TRBD1,TRBJ2-7,CASSPDRGSYEQYF,TGTGCCAGCTCGCCAGACAGGGGTAGCTACGAGCAGTACTTC
TRBV4-1,-,TRBD2,TRBJ2-7,CASSQTESGAYEQYF,TGCGCCAGCAGCCAGACCGAGAGCGGGGCCTACGAGCAGTACTTC
TRBV6-5,-,-,TRBJ1-1,CASRGGNTEAFF,TGTGCCAGCAGAGGTGGGAACACTGAAGCTTTCTTT
TRBV6-5,-,TRBD1,TRBJ1-6,CASRYLRSGGSSPLHF,TGTGCCAGCAGATACCTGAGATCAGGGGGCTCGTCACCCCTCCACTTT
TRBV5-4,-,-,TRBJ1-1,CASSLYNRETEAFF,TGTGCCAGCAGCTTGTATAACAGGGAGACTGAAGCTTTCTTT
TRBV9,-,TRBD1,TRBJ1-1,CASSSPGTGAFF,TGTGCCAGCAGCTCCCCCGGGACAGGGGCTTTCTTT
TRBV5-1,-,TRBD1,TRBJ1-1,CASSEYTGGTEAFF,TGCGCCAGCAGCGAATACACAGGGGGAACTGAAGCTTTCTTT
TRBV7-9,-,TRBD1,TRBJ1-2,CASSLGDRGREIYGYTF,TGTGCCAGCAGCTTAGGAGACAGGGGGCGCGAGATCTATGGCTACACCTTC
TRBV6-4,-,TRBD1,TRBJ2-7,CASSSLLQGYEQYF,TGTGCCAGCAGTAGCCTACTACAGGGGTACGAGCAGTACTTC
TRBV6-1,-,-,TRBJ1-1,CASSGRPMNTEAFF,TGTGCCAGCAGTGGGAGGCCGATGAACACTGAAGCTTTCTTT
TRBV5-4,-,-,TRBJ1-2,CASSFKRQSIYGYTF,TGTGCCAGCAGCTTCAAAAGACAGAGCATCTATGGCTACACCTTC
TRBV6-1,-,TRBD1,TRBJ1-1,CASSTGQGPAEAFF,TGTGCCAGCAGTACGGGACAGGGGCCTGCTGAAGCTTTCTTT
TRBV5-1,-,TRBD2,TRBJ2-2,CASSPGTKETGELFF,TGCGCCAGCAGCCCCGGGACTAAAGAAACCGGGGAGCTGTTTTTT
TRBV28,-,-,TRBJ2-7,CASSPAGFYYEQYF,TGTGCCAGCAGTCCCGCAGGGTTTTACTACGAGCAGTACTTC
TRBV23-1,-,TRBD1,TRBJ1-1,CASSHIRGRSVNTEAFF,TGCGCCAGCAGTCATATCAGGGGGCGTTCCGTGAACACTGAAGCTTTCTTT
TRBV7-9,-,-,TRBJ2-4,CASSLTIQGRRAKNIQYF,TGTGCCAGCAGCCTAACCATACAGGGACGGCGGGCCAAAAACATTCAGTACTTC
TRBV29-1,-,-,TRBJ2-3,CSVTGTVTDTQYF,TGCAGCGTAACCGGGACGGTAACAGATACGCAGTATTTT
TRBV4-1,-,-,TRBJ1-4,CASSLASGEKLFF,TGCGCCAGCAGCCTCGCGTCAGGCGAAAAACTGTTTTTT
TRBV10-1,-,TRBD1,TRBJ1-5,CASSLDRVSNQPQHF,TGCGCCAGCAGTTTGGACAGGGTTAGCAATCAGCCCCAGCATTTT
TRBV25-1,-,TRBD1,TRBJ1-4,CASSGIGTGWVEKLFF,TGTGCCAGCAGTGGAATTGGGACAGGGTGGGTAGAAAAACTGTTTTTT
TRBV5-1,-,TRBD2,TRBJ2-1,CASSPGLAGANEQFF,TGCGCCAGCAGCCCGGGACTAGCGGGAGCAAATGAGCAGTTCTTC
TRBV6-5,-,-,TRBJ1-3,CASSRNSGNTIYF,TGTGCCAGCAGTCGGAATTCTGGAAACACCATATATTTT
TRBV28,-,-,TRBJ1-1,CASSSPGRAGTEAFF,TGTGCCAGCAGTTCCCCGGGACGAGCCGGAACTGAAGCTTTCTTT
TRBV29-1,-,-,TRBJ1-5,CSVGGTDNQPQHF,TGCAGCGTGGGGGGGACGGATAATCAGCCCCAGCATTTT
TRBV25-1,-,TRBD2,TRBJ2-1,CASSDLGLAGVTYNEQFF,TGTGCCAGCAGTGATCTCGGACTAGCGGGAGTTACCTACAATGAGCAGTTCTTC
TRBV14,-,-,TRBJ1-5,CASSGGGGQPQHF,TGTGCCAGCAGTGGGGGAGGGGGACAGCCCCAGCATTTT
TRBV5-1,-,TRBD1,TRBJ1-2,CASSSKIGQGTYYGYTF,TGCGCCAGCAGCTCCAAGATAGGACAGGGGACCTACTATGGCTACACCTTC
TRBV18,-,-,TRBJ1-4,CAGQVTTNEKLFF,TGTGCCGGCCAGGTGACAACTAATGAAAAACTGTTTTTT
TRBV5-1,-,TRBD2,TRBJ2-3,CASSSGLAGGRRTDTQYF,TGCGCCAGCAGCTCGGGACTAGCGGGAGGGCGCCGCACAGATACGCAGTATTTT
TRBV7-9,-,-,TRBJ1-1,CASSLADLNTEAFF,TGTGCCAGCAGCTTAGCGGACTTGAACACTGAAGCTTTCTTT
TRBV30,-,-,TRBJ1-1,CAWSGRLNTEAFF,TGTGCCTGGAGTGGCCGTTTGAACACTGAAGCTTTCTTT
TRBV2,-,-,TRBJ2-1,CASSDGVEQFF,TGTGCCAGCAGTGATGGGGTAGAGCAGTTCTTC
TRBV5-1,-,-,TRBJ1-3,CASSLAFTGGNTIYF,TGCGCCAGCAGCTTGGCATTTACAGGCGGAAACACCATATATTTT
TRBV7-2,-,TRBD2,TRBJ2-5,CASGPSGRTQYF,TGTGCCAGCGGACCTAGCGGGAGAACCCAGTACTTC
TRBV5-1,-,TRBD1,TRBJ2-7,CASSPGQGGYEQYF,TGCGCCAGCAGCCCTGGACAGGGAGGCTACGAGCAGTACTTC
TRBV6-1,-,TRBD1,TRBJ2-7,CASNAPGQGALEQYF,TGTGCCAGCAACGCTCCGGGACAGGGGGCCCTCGAGCAGTACTTC
TRBV5-6,-,-,TRBJ2-7,CASSLAGRYHEQYF,TGTGCCAGCAGCTTGGCGGGTCGTTACCACGAGCAGTACTTC
TRBV5-1,-,-,TRBJ1-5,CASSPEGNQPQHF,TGCGCCAGCAGCCCTGAGGGGAATCAGCCCCAGCATTTT